Presented here are 26 T cell receptor beta chains from one specimen sequenced in a study of cytomegalovirus exposure and HLA in healthy donors. This PCR relied on a set of 60 Vbeta primers and 13 Jbeta primers. The protocol was immunoSEQ multiplex PCR, while the TCRdb copy is restricted to in-frame clones and leaves out a portion. The sample records 200,000 to 250,000 clones, around 80% being singletons. Sequenced: PBMCs. The receptor set was obtained from a man between 18 and 29 years old in good health and CMV-seronegative.

This clone was seen a handful of times. CDR3 DNA sequence: TGCAGCGTTAAAGCAGGGGGCACTGAAGCTTTCTTT. This translates into CSVKAGGTEAFF. This rearrangement joins TRBV29-1 to TRBJ1-1; 7 bases align to TRBD1. The V and J ends lost 5 bases and 4 bases, in that order; junction bases with no gene match: 4. CDR1 SQVTM and CDR2 ANQGSEA come from the germline V gene. The CDR3 runs 12 residues.

V and J are TRBV9 and TRBJ2-3, with 7 bases that match TRBD1. Looked up from germline, CDR1 is SGDLS and CDR2 is YYNGEE. Trimming at V came to 3 bases and at J to 0 bases, leaving 10 bases not matched to a gene. This CDR3 is 17 amino acids long. DNA of the CDR3: TGTGCCAGCAGCGCCCGAACAGGGGAGACTAGCACAGATACGCAGTATTTT. It yields the protein CASSARTGETSTDTQYF. The full variable domain, with the rest looked up from reference TRBV9 and TRBJ2-3, is DSGVTQTPKHLITATGQRVTLRCSPRSGDLSVYWYQQSLDQGLQFLIQYYNGEERAKGNILERFSAQQFPDLHSELNLSSLELGDSALYFCASSARTGETSTDTQYFGPGTRLTVL.

This clone is a singleton in its sample. The genes are TRBV7-8 and TRBJ2-1; 10 nucleotides match TRBD2. The V gene's germline CDR1 is SGHVS and CDR2 FQNEAQ. This CDR3 spans 18 amino acids. Trimming took 0 bases from V and 0 from J; bases not matched to a gene: 5. The CDR3 region is CASSLALPSGSSYNEQFF. CDR3 DNA sequence: TGTGCCAGCAGCTTAGCGCTTCCTAGCGGGAGCTCCTACAATGAGCAGTTCTTC.

This sequence joins TRBV27 and TRBJ1-1; D possibly corresponds to TRBD1 (6 bases). The V end was cut by 7 bases, the J end by 1 base, with 16 bases between. Germline V lookup: CDR1 MNHEY, CDR2 SMNVEV (reference sequence). This CDR3 spans 15 amino acids. DNA of the CDR3: TGTGCCAGCAACCCGCCGGGGACAACGAACACTGAAGCTTTCTTT. Protein product: CASNPPGTTNTEAFF.

This clone came up once. This chain uses TRBV7-3 with TRBJ2-7, with 9 positions matching TRBD2. The CDR3 runs 17 residues. The ends lost 5 bases at V and 2 bases at J; junction bases unmatched: 13. Germline V gene data show CDR1 as SGHTA and CDR2 as FQGTGA. In DNA, the CDR3 is TGTGCCAGCAGCCCCGCCAGACTAGCGGAGGATACCTACGAGCAGTACTTC. It yields the protein CASSPARLAEDTYEQYF. Combining the CDR3 with reference TRBV7-3 and TRBJ2-7 gives the whole variable domain GAGVSQTPSNKVTEKGKYVELRCDPISGHTALYWYRQSLGQGPEFLIYFQGTGAADDSGLPNDRFFAVRPEGSVSTLKIQRTERGDSAVYLCASSPARLAEDTYEQYFGPGTRLTVT.

This clone was observed at least ten times. This chain uses TRBV28 with TRBJ1-1, with D unresolved. CDR1 is MDHEN and CDR2 is SYDVKM in the germline V gene. The CDR3 has 14 residues. V shed 7 bases and J shed 3 bases, with 15 bases lying between them. Here the CDR3 DNA reads TGTGCCAGCAAGGGTGGAGGCTCGGACACTGAAGCTTTCTTT. It translates to CASKGGGSDTEAFF.

This chain links TRBV28 with TRBJ2-3; D might be TRBD1 (6 bases). Germline assignment: CDR1 MDHEN and CDR2 SYDVKM. The CDR3 runs 15 residues. V shed 0 bases and J shed 1 base, with 8 bases lying between them. CDR3 DNA: TGTGCCAGCAGTTTATGGACAGGCCGCACAGATACGCAGTATTTT. Translating it yields CASSLWTGRTDTQYF.

The chain recombines TRBV5-1 with TRBJ2-7, with TRBD2 matching 10 bases. In germline, CDR1 is SGHRS, CDR2 YFSETQ. The V gene end was trimmed by 4 bases and the J gene end by 5 bases; junction bases not matched to a gene: 9. This CDR3 region has 15 residues. CDR3: CASSGLAGVINEQYF. The CDR3 DNA is TGCGCCAGCAGCGGGCTAGCGGGAGTGATAAACGAGCAGTACTTC.

This chain uses TRBV5-5 with TRBJ2-7; D remains ambiguous. Trimming removed 0 bases at V and 3 bases at J, with 7 bases between. The CDR3 covers 13 residues. CDR1 SGHKS and CDR2 YYEKEE come from the germline V gene (reference sequence). The CDR3 DNA sequence: TGTGCCAGCAGCTTGGGGGCAGACTACGAGCAGTACTTC. Its protein is CASSLGADYEQYF.

Points on this clone: Other DNA sequences in the same sample also yield this CDR3. This chain joins TRBV4-1 and TRBJ2-7, with a weak D call TRBD2 (6 bases). In germline, CDR1 is MGHRA, CDR2 YSYEKL. Trimming cost V 1 base and J 0 bases, with 10 bases left between them. This CDR3 has 15 amino acids. The CDR3 here is CASSQVGGVSYEQYF. CDR3 DNA: TGCGCCAGCAGCCAAGTAGGAGGGGTCTCCTACGAGCAGTACTTC.

The J gene is TRBJ2-1, the V gene TRBV5-6; 7 nucleotides line up with TRBD2. This CDR3 spans 16 amino acids. The J segment lost 4 bases and the V segment lost 2 bases, leaving 9 bases of the junction unmatched. In germline, CDR1 is SGHDT, CDR2 YYEEEE. For the CDR3, the DNA is TGTGCCAGCAGCTTATTAAGGCTAGCGGCGTACAATGAGCAGTTCTTC. This translates into CASSLLRLAAYNEQFF.

This chain uses TRBV2 with TRBJ1-5; possibly TRBD1 for D (5 bases). The CDR3 runs 14 residues. The V gene lost 4 bases and the J gene lost 2 bases, with 9 bases spanning the gap. The germline V gene encodes CDR1 SNHLY and CDR2 FYNNEI. The CDR3 is CASSVTGRNQPQHF. The CDR3 nucleotides read TGTGCCAGCAGTGTTACAGGCCGCAATCAGCCCCAGCATTTT.

This sequence joins TRBV5-4 and TRBJ2-7; 12 bases map to TRBD2. Germline CDR1 reads SGHNT; CDR2 reads YYREEE (reference sequence). V gave up 4 bases and J gave up 8 bases; unmatched junction bases: 19. This CDR3 contains 18 residues. DNA for the CDR3: TGTGCCAGCAGCGCGGACCGTACTTTTCTAGCGGGAGGGATGAAGCAGTACTTC. The encoded protein is CASSADRTFLAGGMKQYF.

The V gene is TRBV2, the J gene TRBJ2-7; D is unresolved. V gave up 7 bases and J gave up 4 bases, with 17 bases separating them. This CDR3 comprises 14 residues. Germline values: CDR1 SNHLY, CDR2 FYNNEI. DNA for the CDR3: TGTGCCAGCAAGGCTAGTGCCAATAGGTACGAGCAGTACTTC. Amino acids: CASKASANRYEQYF.

In its sample, this clone was seen a few times. The V and J genes are TRBV5-6 and TRBJ2-1; D unresolved. V was clipped by 3 bases and J by 9 bases, with 13 bases between them. This CDR3 contains 13 residues. Germline CDR1 SGHDT, CDR2 YYEEEE. CDR3 loop: CASSSYESGEQFF. The CDR3 DNA follows: TGTGCCAGCAGCTCCTACGAATCGGGTGAGCAGTTCTTC.

The rearrangement joins TRBV5-1 to TRBJ1-2, with 10 bases aligning to TRBD1. This CDR3 spans 17 amino acids. Germline assignment: CDR1 SGHRS and CDR2 YFSETQ. With V trimmed by 3 bases and J by 6 bases, 14 bases remained unmatched. The CDR3 spells CASSSGQGFSLTHGYTF. CDR3 in DNA: TGCGCCAGCAGCTCGGGACAGGGGTTTTCCCTTACTCATGGCTACACCTTC.

The rearrangement joins TRBV30 to TRBJ2-3, with 11 bases identical to TRBD1. CDR1 and CDR2 (germline): GTSNPN, SVGIG (reference sequence). With 5 bases clipped from V and 8 bases from J, the junction kept 6 bases outside the gene matches. CDR3 length equals 13 residues. CDR3 sequence reads: CAWSRTGGGTQYF. Written as DNA, the CDR3 is TGTGCCTGGTCCCGGACAGGGGGCGGTACGCAGTATTTT.

The V call is TRBV5-6, the J call TRBJ2-7; TRBD2 matches 9 bases. Germline V gene sequence: CDR1 SGHDT, CDR2 YYEEEE. The CDR3 consists of 16 residues. Unmatched junction bases numbered 12, after V lost 3 bases and J lost 5 bases. The CDR3 bases are TGTGCCAGCAGCTCTTATCGGGCGGGAGGGCCCCACGAGCAGTACTTC. Protein product: CASSSYRAGGPHEQYF.

This clone occurred once. The chain couples TRBV28 to TRBJ1-5; tentative D call: TRBD1 (6 bases). Per germline, CDR1 MDHEN and CDR2 SYDVKM. Trimming took 2 bases from V and 3 from J, leaving 11 bases between them. The CDR3 extends over 15 amino acids. The CDR3 loop reads CASSLQQGSNQPQHF. The DNA of the CDR3 is TGTGCCAGCAGTTTACAACAGGGTTCCAATCAGCCCCAGCATTTT.

The chain has TRBV30 and TRBJ2-1; 9 bases fit TRBD2. Germline loops: CDR1 GTSNPN, CDR2 SVGIG (reference sequence). The CDR3 runs to 15 residues. The J segment lost 8 bases and the V segment lost 4 bases, leaving 12 bases of the junction unmatched. The CDR3 sequence is CAWKGKGGRAYEQFF. The CDR3 nucleotides read TGTGCCTGGAAAGGAAAAGGCGGGAGGGCCTATGAGCAGTTCTTC. Variable domain in full (rest from reference TRBV30 and TRBJ2-1): SQTIHQWPATLVQPVGSPLSLECTVEGTSNPNLYWYRQAAGRGLQLLFYSVGIGQISSEVPQNLSASRPQDRQFILSSKKLLLSDSGFYLCAWKGKGGRAYEQFFGPGTRLTVL.

The chain joins TRBV7-8 to TRBJ2-5, with D perhaps matching TRBD2 (6 bases). Germline values: CDR1 SGHVS, CDR2 FQNEAQ. The ends were cut back, 5 bases at V and 5 bases at J, with 18 bases in the middle. The CDR3 covers 15 residues. CDR3: CASSQRTQRAETQYF. CDR3 sequence (DNA): TGTGCCAGCAGCCAGAGGACCCAGCGGGCGGAGACCCAGTACTTC.

This chain connects TRBV5-5 to TRBJ1-5, with D maybe TRBD1 (6 bases). This CDR3 region has 14 residues. Germline CDR1 SGHKS, CDR2 YYEKEE (reference sequence). V gave up 3 bases and J gave up 8 bases, with 15 bases separating them. CDR3 loop: CASSSRGGREPQHF. The CDR3 nucleotides are TGTGCCAGCAGCTCCAGAGGGGGAAGGGAGCCCCAGCATTTT.

This chain links TRBV6-1 with TRBJ2-1; D is uncertain. The CDR3 loop spans 14 amino acids. The V gene lost 3 bases and the J gene lost 4 bases, with 10 bases spanning the gap. CDR1 is MNHNS and CDR2 is SASEGT in the germline V gene. CDR3 DNA: TGTGCCAGCAGTGATCTAGTGGGTTACAATGAGCAGTTCTTC. Residues: CASSDLVGYNEQFF.

This clone was seen only once. This chain connects TRBV5-1 to TRBJ1-2, with 8 positions matching TRBD1. Germline CDR1 and CDR2: SGHRS and YFSETQ. V lost 5 bases and J lost 0; bases outside the gene matches: 9. The CDR3 consists of 16 residues. CDR3 loop: CASRGATGDPNYGYTF. For the CDR3, the DNA is TGCGCCAGCAGGGGGGCGACAGGGGACCCTAACTATGGCTACACCTTC.

J is TRBJ2-1 and V is TRBV27, with 8 bases aligning to TRBD2. V shed 8 bases and J 0 bases; nucleotides not matched to a gene: 9. CDR1 is MNHEY and CDR2 is SMNVEV in the germline V gene (reference sequence). CDR3 length: 16 residues. The CDR3 protein is CASAFSGDPSYNEQFF. The CDR3 DNA sequence: TGTGCCAGCGCCTTTAGCGGGGACCCCTCCTACAATGAGCAGTTCTTC.

This chain connects TRBV6-1 to TRBJ2-5; 9 bases are a match to TRBD1. This CDR3 is built from 14 residues. Germline V gene lookup returns CDR1 MNHNS and CDR2 SASEGT. The V segment lost 2 bases and the J segment 12 bases; nucleotides outside the gene matches: 10. DNA of the CDR3: TGTGCCAGCAGTGAATGGGACAGGGAGCGTTCTGAGTACTTC. Translating it yields CASSEWDRERSEYF.